This T cell receptor beta chain was recovered during a study of blood T cell repertoires in COVID-19. Study background: COVID-19 samples, acute and convalescent, were from the United States, Italy and Spain. From T cells, B-cell-depleted T cells, or PBMCs came the material, which was cDNA or gDNA.

The CDR3 is 17 residues long. The V gene end was trimmed by 3 bases and the J gene end by 0 bases; junction bases not matched to a gene: 11. From germline, CDR1 is MDHEN and CDR2 SYDVKM. Study processing details: Estimates of nucleated cell counts were drawn from the amplification of reference gene primers. Profiled with immunoSEQ multiplex PCR; TCRdb holds only in-frame clones, not every one. The V and J calls and the clone size are those of that table, but D and trimming were determined from the DNA. The sample has roughly 280,000 clones; approximately 90% are singletons. The clonotype comes from a woman in her forties or fifties who had recovered from COVID-19. The chain is built from TRBV28 and TRBJ2-7; 7 bases match TRBD2. The sequencing sample was made of peripheral blood. Written as DNA, the CDR3 is TGTGCCAGCAGTTTGGGGTTTGGAGCGGGAACCTCCTACGAGCAGTACTTC. Translation: CASSLGFGAGTSYEQYF.